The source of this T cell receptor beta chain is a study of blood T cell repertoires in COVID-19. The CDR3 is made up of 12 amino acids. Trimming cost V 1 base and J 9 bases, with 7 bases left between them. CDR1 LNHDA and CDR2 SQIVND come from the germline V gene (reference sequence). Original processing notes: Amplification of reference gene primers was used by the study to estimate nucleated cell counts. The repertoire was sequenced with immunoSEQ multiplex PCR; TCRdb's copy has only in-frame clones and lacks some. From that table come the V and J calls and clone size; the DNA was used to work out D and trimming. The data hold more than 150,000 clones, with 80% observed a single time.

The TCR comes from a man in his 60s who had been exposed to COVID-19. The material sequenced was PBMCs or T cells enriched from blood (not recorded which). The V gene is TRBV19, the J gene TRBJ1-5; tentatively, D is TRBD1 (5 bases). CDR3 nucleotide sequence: TGTGCCAGTAGTATAGGGGGCGGGCCCCAGCATTTT. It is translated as CASSIGGGPQHF.